These 11 T cell receptor beta chains were sequenced from one sample in a study of blood T cells in healthy people across ages. With a J-beta primer mix and a sample-barcoded 5' primer, a second PCR ran about 7 to 11 cycles. TCRdb reanalysed the 5' RACE reads using MiXCR and keeps one entry per CDR3 protein. The data hold over a million distinct CDR3 sequences, with 45% observed a single time. Sequencing used blood. Receptors were obtained from a woman aged 55-69 years in good health.

In this sample, this clonotype turned up a few times. This chain joins TRBV20-1 and TRBJ2-3; 7 bases are a match to TRBD1. The V gene's germline CDR1 is DFQATT and CDR2 SNEGSKA (reference sequence). V gave up 5 bases and J gave up 0 bases; unmatched junction bases: 5. The CDR3 runs to 14 residues. This CDR3 is CSAPGTESTDTQYF. CDR3 nucleotides: TGCAGTGCTCCCGGGACAGAGAGCACAGATACGCAGTATTTT.

V and J are TRBV5-1 and TRBJ2-7; TRBD1 matches 9 bases. CDR3 length equals 17 residues. Germline V CDR1 and CDR2: SGHRS, YFSETQ. The V and J ends lost 0 bases and 5 bases, in that order; junction bases with no gene match: 12. As DNA, the CDR3 is TGCGCCAGCAGCTTGGTCAGAGGGGACAGGGAAACCCACGAGCAGTACTTC. Translating it yields CASSLVRGDRETHEQYF.

The CDR3 sequence: CASSQDGDREGTSEAFF. The CDR3 DNA follows: TGTGCCAGCAGCCAAGATGGGGACAGGGAAGGAACCAGTGAAGCTTTCTTT. This chain uses TRBV3-1 with TRBJ1-1; 9 nucleotides align to TRBD1. Trimming took 0 bases from V and 7 from J; bases not matched to a gene: 12. The CDR3 consists of 17 residues. Germline values: CDR1 LGHDT, CDR2 YNNKEL (reference sequence).

CDR3 protein: CASGYRNSGHVNYGYTF. In DNA form, the CDR3 reads TGTGCCAGCGGATACCGTAACTCAGGACACGTGAACTATGGCTACACCTTC. This sequence joins TRBV27 and TRBJ1-2, with a weak D call TRBD1 (5 bases). The CDR3 runs to 17 residues. V was cut by 8 bases and J by 2 bases, with 24 bases left in between. Germline CDR1 and CDR2: MNHEY and SMNVEV (reference sequence).

This clonotype was detected a few times. This chain uses TRBV11-2 with TRBJ2-7; 7 bases fit TRBD2. Germline V gene lookup returns CDR1 SGHAT and CDR2 FQNNGV. The CDR3 spans 15 residues. V trimming: 0 bases; J trimming: 1 base; junction bases outside the gene matches: 3. The CDR3 is CASSLDPGLSYEQYF. The CDR3 DNA is TGTGCCAGCAGCTTAGATCCGGGACTATCCTACGAGCAGTACTTC.

This clonotype has more than one count but fewer than ten. The chain recombines TRBV28 with TRBJ2-4; 11 bases fit TRBD1. This CDR3 contains 17 residues. Looked up from germline, CDR1 is MDHEN and CDR2 is SYDVKM. V gave up 5 bases and J gave up 2 bases; unmatched junction bases: 8. The CDR3 loop reads CASSATRDRGTKNIQYF. CDR3 nucleotides: TGTGCCAGCAGTGCGACCCGGGACAGGGGGACCAAAAACATTCAGTACTTC.

J is TRBJ1-2 and V is TRBV18; 7 positions match TRBD1. CDR1 is KGHSH, CDR2 LQKENI, per germline. This CDR3 region has 15 residues. V gave up 3 bases and J gave up 4 bases; unmatched junction bases: 8. CDR3 region: CASSPGGQEGYGYTF. Written as DNA, the CDR3 is TGTGCCAGCTCACCGGGAGGACAGGAGGGCTATGGCTACACCTTC. The full variable domain, in which reference TRBV18 and TRBJ1-2 provide the parts outside the CDR3, is NAGVMQNPRHLVRRRGQEARLRCSPMKGHSHVYWYRQLPEEGLKFMVYLQKENIIDESGMPKERFSAEFPKEGPSILRIQQVVRGDSAAYFCASSPGGQEGYGYTFGSGTRLTVV.

This clonotype was recorded a few times. As DNA, the CDR3 is TGTGCCACCAGCGAGAGGGTTGCTGAGCAGTTCTTC. Protein: CATSERVAEQFF. The rearrangement joins TRBV15 to TRBJ2-1; a possible D gene is TRBD2 (5 bases). CDR1 and CDR2 from the germline V gene are LNHNV and YYDKDF (reference sequence). Trimming pared 5 bases from V and 9 bases from J, leaving 11 bases between. This CDR3 region has 12 residues.

The chain couples TRBV9 to TRBJ2-1; D is possibly TRBD1 or TRBD2 (5 bases each). This CDR3 comprises 16 residues. V lost 0 bases, J lost 4 bases, and 14 bases lay in between. Germline loops: CDR1 SGDLS, CDR2 YYNGEE. CDR3 sequence (DNA): TGTGCCAGCAGCGTAGTCGGGGCGAAGGGGTACAATGAGCAGTTCTTC. This codes for CASSVVGAKGYNEQFF.

DNA for the CDR3: TGCGCCAGCAGCATTAGCGGGAGAGGCTTGGATGAGCAGTTCTTC. Amino acids: CASSISGRGLDEQFF. The V and J genes are TRBV5-1 and TRBJ2-1; 9 positions agree with TRBD2. Germline V CDR1 and CDR2: SGHRS, YFSETQ. This CDR3 contains 15 residues. V was pared by 4 bases and J by 8 bases, with 10 bases of the junction left unmatched.

There are a few counts of this clonotype. The chain employs TRBV2 and TRBJ2-3; 7 bases line up with TRBD2. Germline loops: CDR1 SNHLY, CDR2 FYNNEI. Germline trimming cut 0 bases from V and 8 bases from J; bases unmatched to any gene: 5. This CDR3 contains 14 residues. The CDR3 DNA follows: TGTGCCAGCAGTGAAGCGCGGGGGAAGGGTACGCAGTATTTT. This sequence encodes CASSEARGKGTQYF.